This is a list of T cell receptor beta chains from one sample in a study of blood T cell repertoires in COVID-19. Sequencing was performed with immunoSEQ multiplex PCR; in TCRdb, only in-frame clones are kept and a portion is missing. The top ten hold approximately 18% of the sample, which has around 160,000 clones, roughly 80% seen once. Sequenced: peripheral blood. These receptors originate from a woman aged 80 or older with acute or convalescent COVID-19. Both conserved end residues are part of each CDR3. Fields, in order: V gene, clone size, D gene, J gene, CDR3 DNA, CDR3 protein. A D gene is named only where the DNA matches it firmly. Clone size is stated in some rows and not others, as once, few, many or a class when expanded.

TRBV10-3	NA	TRBD2	TRBJ2-5	TGTGCCATCAGTGAGTCCCTAGCGGGGGTACCCCAAGAGACCCAGTACTTC	CAISESLAGVPQETQYF
TRBV20-1	NA	TRBD1	TRBJ2-7	TGCAGTAAAAGGGGGCGGTACGAGCAGTACTTC	CSKRGRYEQYF
TRBV5-4	once	TRBD2	TRBJ2-3	TGTGCCAGCAGCTTTCAACTAGCGGCTAGCACAGATACGCAGTATTTT	CASSFQLAASTDTQYF
TRBV18	NA	TRBD2	TRBJ2-5	TGTGCCAGCCTCGGACTAGCGGCCCCCTCGGGCCAAGAGACCCAGTACTTC	CASLGLAAPSGQETQYF
TRBV2	NA	NA	TRBJ1-2	TGTGCCAGCAGTGATAGTCTAATCCTAGGCTACACCTTC	CASSDSLILGYTF
TRBV27	NA	TRBD2	TRBJ2-1	TGTGCCAGCAGTTCTCGGACTAGCGGGGGGTTCAACAATGAGCAGTTCTTC	CASSSRTSGGFNNEQFF
TRBV7-9	once	NA	TRBJ1-2	TGTGCCAGCAGCCCGGACATTTATGGCTACACCTTC	CASSPDIYGYTF
TRBV27	NA	NA	TRBJ1-6	TGTGCCAGCAGTTTTAACTCTGGGACAAGGGGATATAATTCACCCCTCCACTTT	CASSFNSGTRGYNSPLHF
TRBV5-5	NA	NA	TRBJ2-5	TGTGCCAGCAGCTTGAATAGCCAGGGGGAGACCCAGTACTTC	CASSLNSQGETQYF
TRBV6-5	NA	NA	TRBJ2-5	TGTGCCAGCAGTACGGCCGAGGAGGCACAGACCCAGTACTTC	CASSTAEEAQTQYF
TRBV28	NA	TRBD2	TRBJ2-3	TGTGCCACCATCAGCGGGAGCCTAAGCACAGATACGCAGTATTTT	CATISGSLSTDTQYF
TRBV11-2	NA	NA	TRBJ1-2	TGTGCCAGCAGCCGATACTCCTATGGCTACACCTTC	CASSRYSYGYTF
TRBV10-3	NA	TRBD1	TRBJ1-4	TGTGCCATCAGTGAGTTGGACAGGGCGCAGTCTCTCGTTCGTTTT	CAISELDRAQSLVRF
TRBV18	NA	TRBD1	TRBJ1-2	TGTGCCAGCTCGGTAGGACAGGGGCTCAACTATGGCTACACCTTC	CASSVGQGLNYGYTF
TRBV18	NA	TRBD2	TRBJ2-3	TGTGCCAGCTCCCTGACTAGCGGGGGAGGAGATACGCAGTATTTT	CASSLTSGGGDTQYF
TRBV12-1	NA	NA	TRBJ1-1	TGTGCCAGCAGCTTTGCCGGACAGGCAGACACTGAAGCTTTCTTT	CASSFAGQADTEAFF
TRBV7-9	NA	TRBD1	TRBJ2-7	TGTGCCAGCAGCATCCGGGACAGGGTCAACGAGCAGTACTTC	CASSIRDRVNEQYF
TRBV5-6	few	TRBD2	TRBJ2-7	TGTGCCAGCAGCTTGGCCAAAGGGCCTAGCGGGAGGGCCTACGAGCAGTACTTC	CASSLAKGPSGRAYEQYF
TRBV6-2/TRBV6-3	NA	NA	TRBJ1-1	TGTGCCAGCAGTTCAGCGGGGAGGACCCCGAACACTGAAGCTTTCTTT	CASSSAGRTPNTEAFF
TRBV5-1	NA	TRBD1	TRBJ2-7	TGCGCCAGCAGCAGACTCCGGGACAGCCCTACGCAGCAGTACTTC	CASSRLRDSPTQQYF
TRBV30	NA	NA	TRBJ2-5	TGTGCCTGGAGTGTATCCCCCACCGGAGAGACCCAGTACTTC	CAWSVSPTGETQYF
TRBV6-6	NA	NA	TRBJ2-7	TGTGCCAGCCACCCATCAAGCACAGGCAGCTCCTACGAGCAGTACTTC	CASHPSSTGSSYEQYF